The subject of this entry is one T cell receptor (beta chain). Its cognate antigen has yet to be identified. The input lacks base qualities; no much larger clone sits a single base away. Enrolling through a virtual design, the prospective study's participants ranged in age from roughly 18 to 100 years and lived across roughly 23 United States geographic areas. Cohort assignment in the prospective study relied on participant-reported clinical history from a screening survey and a study questionnaire. ImmuneRACE Cohort 3 recovered participants were defined by two consecutive negative NP/OP PCR tests, healthcare professional clearance, or symptom resolution. Mobile phlebotomists in the prospective study collected whole blood, serum and a nasopharyngeal or oropharyngeal swab from every participant. Participants in the prospective study had the option to provide additional blood draws and questionnaires over a roughly two-month period. Before DNA extraction, blood samples from the prospective study were shipped at room temperature or frozen.

The cysteine opens and the phenylalanine closes a CDR3 of 12 amino acids. The entry retains the CDR3 DNA only, 36 bases that are in frame from base 1. CDR1 MNHEY and CDR2 SVGAGI are derived from the germline V gene. The junction carries 10 bases between V and J, which are trimmed by 5 bases and 6 bases respectively. This record comes from a study of blood T cell repertoires in COVID-19 (dated by TCRdb to the early 2020s). Turning to the overall study: The collaborator samples originated in the United States, Italy and Spain and spanned the acute and convalescent phases of COVID-19. The prospective study material was composed of cDNA or gDNA derived from T cells, B-cell-depleted T cells, or PBMCs. Subjects who had been exposed to COVID-19, were actively infected with it, or had recovered from it provided the deeply sampled blood TCRbeta repertoires that made up the dataset. The repertoires were made available in a free public database intended to serve as a resource for research on the immune response to SARS-CoV-2. The samples were drawn from the first 160 participants of the ongoing ImmuneRACE study and from more than 1,000 subjects provided by 6 global collaborators. Nearly every sample came with metadata listing a de-identified subject ID, COVID-19 status, age in years and sex. Where HLA class I and class II types were available, the types were taken from metadata supplied by the sample provider, not from assay-based typing. Findings and caveats that apply to the study as a whole: The quantity of clinical and demographic metadata differed by source and by participant and was supplied without curation.

TCRbeta CDR3 regions were amplified from genomic DNA using the immunoSEQ Assay, a bias-controlled multiplex PCR. As for the original processing: The number of nucleated cells in each sample was estimated by amplification of reference gene primers within the assay. To quantify the absolute abundance of each unique TCRbeta CDR3 rearrangement, sequence reads were collapsed and filtered. Productive Simpson clonality was computed per sample as the square root of Simpson's diversity index over productive rearrangements. TCRdb re-hosts the immuneACCESS table, in-frame sequences only. Its copies lack some clones; in the studies checked, an unresolved V gene accounts for under half of them, and the cause for the rest is not known. D and trimming come from the DNA, and the V and J calls and clone size come from that table. The sample records a few hundred thousand clones, over 75% of which are singletons. Of the sample, over 3.5% falls within the top ten clones.

The chain employs TRBV6-5 and TRBJ1-2; the D segment cannot be called with confidence. The source is a man aged 25 to 45 who had recovered from COVID-19. Sequenced material: PBMCs or T cells enriched from blood (not recorded which). The CDR3 here reads CASSPSDNGYTF. Read as DNA, the sequence is TGTGCCAGCAGTCCCTCAGATAATGGCTACACCTTC.